This TCR beta chain was sequenced during a study of T cell repertoires in cytomegalovirus infection. TCRdb reprocessed the reads via MiXCR and lists one record per CDR3 protein. In the table there are about 210,000 distinct CDR3 sequences, 6% to 8% of which are singletons. Many counts were recorded for this clonotype. V lost 8 bases and J 3 bases, leaving 17 bases between the germline ends. Germline V gives CDR1 SNHLY, CDR2 FYNNEI. The CDR3 loop spans 14 amino acids. This clonotype was sampled from a human donor in good health (CMV status not recorded). Some clones in this sample may be carry-over from other donors' samples. J is TRBJ2-7 and V is TRBV2; unclear D gene. The sample comprised PBMCs. The CDR3 is CASHRLGWDYEQYF. CDR3 sequence (DNA): TGTGCCAGCCACCGGCTCGGCTGGGACTACGAGCAGTACTTC.